This T cell receptor beta chain was recovered during a study of shared clonotypes between healthy human individuals. PCR replicates performed on unsorted PBMC used approximately 300 ng DNA, 30,000 or so T cell genomes. It was on ten immunoSEQ deep assay plates that unsorted PBMC DNA was sequenced. Repertoires were generated with immunoSEQ multiplex PCR, while TCRdb's copy carries only in-frame clones and drops some. In the table there are roughly 95,000 clones, approximately 51% of which are singletons. Adults of Caucasian background living in Nashville, Tennessee made up all donors. Notes on the study in general: Genetic and exposure-history diversity was limited by the few donors.

This clone appeared a few times. Its specificity is not known. Material for sequencing was PBMCs. The receptor's source is a woman in her thirties or forties in good health. Some clones in this sample may be carry-over from other donors' samples.

CDR3 region: CASSPRQGTTDTQYF. CDR3 sequence (DNA): TGCGCCAGCAGCCCCCGACAGGGTACCACAGATACGCAGTATTTT. The V and J genes are TRBV5-1 and TRBJ2-3; 7 bases are shared with TRBD1. The germline V gene has CDR1 SGHRS and CDR2 YFSETQ. V gave up 4 bases and J gave up 2 bases; unmatched junction bases: 7. The CDR3 totals 15 residues.